This is a list of T cell receptor beta chains from one sample in a study of blood T cell repertoires in COVID-19. Sequenced by immunoSEQ multiplex PCR; TCRdb stores in-frame clones only, minus some. The repertoire consists of 140,000 to 150,000 clones, with approximately 89% occurring once and the leading ten covering about 1.5%. Sequencing input: peripheral blood. The receptors stem from a human donor in a cohort sampled during active COVID-19. CDR3s include the opening cysteine and the closing phenylalanine or tryptophan. Fields, in order: J gene, V gene, CDR3 protein.

TRBJ2-1 TRBV27 CASSFGARVVLDEQFF
TRBJ2-5 TRBV6-5 CASRGTVETQYF
TRBJ2-2 TRBV29-1 CSVGRLTGELFF
TRBJ1-5 TRBV7-2 CASSSHTTGYDQPQHF
TRBJ1-4 TRBV5-1 CASSLDRGSHEKLFF
TRBJ2-3 TRBV4-3 CASSQGIRLAGGADTQYF
TRBJ2-5 TRBV3-1/TRBV3-2 CASSQYFQETQYF
TRBJ2-5 TRBV6-2/TRBV6-3 CASSSGTSRETQYF
TRBJ1-4 TRBV7-6 CASSLAGTGDEKLFF
TRBJ1-1 TRBV11-1 CASSSRGATEAFF
TRBJ2-3 TRBV9 CASSVAVGGRSYTDTQYF
TRBJ2-2 TRBV7-7 CASGQGANTGELFF
TRBJ1-3 TRBV9 CASSVDSGEDTIYF
TRBJ1-4 TRBV7-2 CASSLDRFFEKLFF
TRBJ2-1 TRBV6-4 CASSDYRGWQFF
TRBJ2-5 TRBV10-3 CAISESGAGGQETQYF
TRBJ1-5 TRBV6-1 CASSDKGQGSNQPQHF
TRBJ2-5 TRBV5-5 CASTPTSGGAETQYF
TRBJ1-2 TRBV9 CASSTHRGQYGYTF
TRBJ2-7 TRBV5-1 CASSLEAPGLAGETYEQYF
TRBJ2-2 TRBV2 CASSEIRNTGELFF
TRBJ1-2 TRBV7-9 CASSLRQADNYGYTF
TRBJ2-5 TRBV9 CASSAGLAGGRETQYF
TRBJ2-5 TRBV27 CASSLKIQGEETQYF
TRBJ1-6 TRBV3-1/TRBV3-2 CASSQEIRTGGNSPLHF
TRBJ1-3 TRBV6-6 CASSPGGQGGTGNTIYF
TRBJ1-4 TRBV27 CASSVIRGISEKLFF
TRBJ2-5 TRBV30 CAWSGVAGGKLETQYF
TRBJ2-7 TRBV15 CATRRDRPYEQYF
TRBJ2-5 TRBV5-1 CASSPIGLAETQYF
TRBJ1-5 TRBV7-9 CASSLVGTAGRGQPQHF
TRBJ1-1 TRBV9 CASSPLDRDTEAFF